This T cell receptor (beta chain) originates from a study of CD8+CD57+ T cells in acquired aplastic anemia. Study context: Mean DNA quantity obtained from sorted CD4+ and CD8+ cells was 3 to 4 ug.

An expansion of CD8+CD57+ cells by flow cytometry had been shown in patients chosen for sequencing. Severe acquired aplastic anemia was present in all patients. Prior therapy had not been administered to any patient at the time of blood sampling. Study-wide results and caveats: Controls did not differ significantly from patients in CD8+ Simpson's diversity.

In its sample, this clonotype was seen a few times. Antigen specificity is unknown. Profiling of TCR beta VDJ combinations and CDR3 sequences used genomic DNA as template. Using its own MiXCR run on the reads, TCRdb lists one record per CDR3 protein. The repertoire holds some 160,000 distinct CDR3 sequences, around 43% seen once, with about 2.9% in the top ten. V gave up 7 bases and J gave up 0 bases, with 11 bases separating them. The V gene's germline CDR1 is SGHDT and CDR2 YYEEEE. The CDR3 covers 13 residues. The TCR was taken from a human donor with aplastic anemia. Sequenced: sorted CD4+, CD8+, or CD8+CD57+ T cells (not recorded which) from PBMCs. J is TRBJ2-7 and V is TRBV5-6; no reliable D call. The CDR3 region is CASGSLSSYEQYF. The CDR3 DNA follows: TGTGCCAGCGGCAGCCTTAGCTCCTACGAGCAGTACTTC. Full variable domain (remainder filled in from reference TRBV5-6 and TRBJ2-7): DAGVTQSPTHLIKTRGQQVTLRCSPKSGHDTVSWYQQALGQGPQFIFQYYEEEERQRGNFPDRFSGHQFPNYSSELNVNALLLGDSALYLCASGSLSSYEQYFGPGTRLTVT.